Listed below are T cell receptor beta chains from one sample, sequenced in a study of control samples from healthy donors and cancer patients. Using immunoSEQ multiplex PCR, the repertoire was profiled, and TCRdb retains in-frame clones only, with some absent. The top ten hold 1.5% to 2% of the sample, which has around 120,000 clones, about 93% seen once. The sequenced sample consisted of PBMCs. The receptors derive from a man aged 45-65 years with head and neck cancer. Each CDR3 is given with its conserved first and last residue. The D gene is left open where the match is weak. Clone size is given for some rows only: seen once, a few or many times, or a class if the clone is expanded.

J | D | size | V | CDR3 | DNA
TRBJ2-3 | . | . | TRBV18 | CASSPPVDTQYF | TGTGCCAGCTCACCACCGGTAGATACGCAGTATTTT
TRBJ2-7 | . | . | TRBV4-1 | CASSQEWGLSTPEQYF | TGCGCCAGCAGCCAAGAGTGGGGGCTGAGTACGCCGGAGCAGTACTTC
TRBJ1-3 | TRBD1 | once | TRBV24-1 | CATGTGSENTIYF | TGTGCCACCGGGACAGGGAGCGAAAACACCATATATTTT
TRBJ1-5 | . | . | TRBV27 | CASGNGGQPQHF | TGTGCCAGCGGCAATGGGGGACAGCCCCAGCATTTT
TRBJ2-6 | . | . | TRBV6-2/TRBV6-3 | CASSWSGANVLTF | TGTGCCAGCAGTTGGTCTGGGGCCAACGTCCTGACTTTC
TRBJ1-1 | . | . | TRBV4-3 | CASSQGGGGGRNTEAFF | TGCGCCAGCAGCCAAGGGGGTGGGGGAGGTAGAAACACTGAAGCTTTCTTT
TRBJ1-5 | . | . | TRBV6-6 | CASSSQVSNQPQHF | TGTGCCAGCAGTTCGCAAGTGAGCAATCAGCCCCAGCATTTT
TRBJ2-7 | . | . | TRBV6-2/TRBV6-3 | CASSLINYEQYF | TGTGCCAGCAGTCTAATTAACTACGAGCAGTACTTC
TRBJ1-2 | . | . | TRBV30 | CAWTLGGTGGGYTF | TGTGCCTGGACTCTCGGAGGGACGGGGGGTGGCTACACCTTC
TRBJ2-1 | . | . | TRBV7-6 | CASSLDIYNEQFF | TGTGCCAGCAGCCTGGACATATACAATGAGCAGTTCTTC
TRBJ2-1 | TRBD2 | . | TRBV30 | CAWSGTSGGNNEQFF | TGTGCCTGGAGTGGAACTAGCGGGGGAAATAATGAGCAGTTCTTC
TRBJ2-7 | . | . | TRBV14 | CASSQIGHEQYF | TGTGCCAGCAGCCAAATCGGACACGAGCAGTACTTC
TRBJ2-1 | . | . | TRBV27 | CASSPFMSSSYNEQFF | TGTGCCAGCAGTCCCTTTATGAGTAGCTCCTACAATGAGCAGTTCTTC
TRBJ1-5 | . | . | TRBV19 | CASNAGYQPQHF | TGTGCCAGTAATGCAGGGTATCAGCCCCAGCATTTT
TRBJ2-1 | TRBD1 | . | TRBV7-3 | CASSLEGTVMDEQFF | TGTGCCAGCAGCTTGGAAGGGACAGTAATGGATGAGCAGTTCTTC
TRBJ1-2 | TRBD1 | . | TRBV7-6 | CASSLTSTGGMRGYTF | TGTGCCAGCAGCCTCACCTCGACAGGGGGCATGAGAGGCTACACCTTC
TRBJ2-7 | TRBD1 | . | TRBV30 | CAWRAPGQGGSYEQYF | TGTGCCTGGAGAGCCCCGGGACAGGGGGGATCCTACGAGCAGTACTTC